The clone carrying this T cell receptor (beta chain) was detected only once. The sample belongs to a study of T cells in narcolepsy. For the study at large: Patients with NT1 or NT2 and healthy control donors were enrolled.

V lost 2 bases, J lost 0 bases, and 11 bases lay in between. There are 15 residues in the CDR3. Germline V CDR1 and CDR2: SGHAT, FQNNGV. The protocol was immunoSEQ multiplex PCR, while the TCRdb copy is restricted to in-frame clones and leaves out a portion. The sample holds over 25,000 clones, around 90% seen once. The gene calls are TRBV11-2 and TRBJ2-7; D gene unclear. Sequencing was carried out using CD45RA- memory CD4+ T cells from PBMCs. The receptor was isolated from a human donor with narcolepsy. Here the CDR3 reads CASSLNPQSSYEQYF. The CDR3 bases are TGTGCCAGCAGCTTAAATCCCCAGAGCTCCTACGAGCAGTACTTC. The full variable domain, completed using reference TRBV11-2 and TRBJ2-7, is EAGVAQSPRYKIIEKRQSVAFWCNPISGHATLYWYQQILGQGPKLLIQFQNNGVVDDSQLPKDRFSAERLKGVDSTLKIQPAKLEDSAVYLCASSLNPQSSYEQYFGPGTRLTVT.